Below are 29 T cell receptor beta chains sequenced from a single sample in a study of T cell responses to AZD1222 COVID-19 vaccine. TCRdb's table, derived via immunoSEQ multiplex PCR, lists solely in-frame clones and lacks some. This sample has tens of thousands of clones, with about 89% found just once. The material was peripheral blood, obtained 28 days after the second AZD1222 dose. Source of these receptors: an adult who received the AZD1222 COVID-19 vaccine.

The V call is TRBV6-5, the J call TRBJ1-2; D gene ambiguous. Trimming cost V 4 bases and J 11 bases, with 14 bases left between them. The length of the CDR3 is 12 residues. Per germline, CDR1 MNHEY and CDR2 SVGAGI. CDR3 sequence reads: CASSSDVGVYTF. CDR3 DNA: TGTGCCAGCAGTTCGGACGTCGGAGTTTACACCTTC.

The chain employs TRBV19 and TRBJ1-5; 9 bases are a match to TRBD1. The length of the CDR3 is 15 residues. Germline CDR1 reads LNHDA; CDR2 reads SQIVND (reference sequence). With 5 bases clipped from V and 7 bases from J, the junction kept 9 bases outside the gene matches. This chain's CDR3 is CASSDGQGRDQPQHF. The CDR3, as DNA: TGTGCCAGTAGTGACGGACAGGGGAGGGACCAGCCCCAGCATTTT. Drawing the rest from reference TRBV19 and TRBJ1-5, the complete variable domain is DGGITQSPKYLFRKEGQNVTLSCEQNLNHDAMYWYRQDPGQGLRLIYYSQIVNDFQKGDIAEGYSVSREKKESFPLTVTSAQKNPTAFYLCASSDGQGRDQPQHFGDGTRLSIL.

The chain carries TRBV3-1 (or the pseudogene TRBV3-2) and TRBJ1-2; TRBD1 is a possible D gene (5 bases). The length of the CDR3 is 15 residues. Germline CDR1 reads LGHDT; CDR2 reads YNNKEL (reference sequence). Trimming cost V 5 bases and J 3 bases, with 16 bases left between them. This CDR3 reads CASSSGPGMDYGYTF. As DNA, the CDR3 is TGTGCCAGCAGCTCCGGCCCAGGGATGGACTATGGCTACACCTTC.

This sequence joins TRBV6-6 and TRBJ1-2, with 7 bases lining up with TRBD1. Germline lookup yields CDR1 MNHNY and CDR2 SVGAGI (reference sequence). This CDR3 comprises 14 residues. The V gene end was trimmed by 7 bases and the J gene end by 2 bases; junction bases not matched to a gene: 7. CDR3 protein: CASTRQGANYGYTF. The CDR3 nucleotides are TGTGCCAGCACCCGACAGGGTGCAAACTATGGCTACACCTTC.

The CDR3 region has the DNA TGTGCCAGCAGTGGAAACACAGGGTTTTTGGATTCACCCCTCCACTTT. Its translation is CASSGNTGFLDSPLHF. V and J are TRBV6-1 and TRBJ1-6, with TRBD1 as a possible D gene (6 bases). Germline CDR1 and CDR2: MNHNS and SASEGT. Trimming cost V 4 bases and J 8 bases, with 18 bases left between them. The CDR3 has 16 amino acids.

Here the CDR3 reads CASSESTQAGSEDTQYF. The CDR3 DNA reads as TGCGCCAGCAGTGAGTCGACTCAGGCAGGGTCGGAAGATACGCAGTATTTT. V gene TRBV10-1 combines with J gene TRBJ2-3; D might be TRBD1 (5 bases). CDR1 is WNHNN, CDR2 SYGVQD, per germline (reference sequence). Deletions cut 0 bases from V and 5 bases from J, with 18 bases between. The CDR3 extends over 17 amino acids.

The chain carries TRBV11-1 and TRBJ2-6; D perhaps matches TRBD1 (6 bases). Trimming pared 4 bases from V and 1 base from J, leaving 8 bases between. CDR3 length: 15 amino acids. Germline V gives CDR1 SGHAT, CDR2 FQDESV (reference sequence). The CDR3 is CASSSRGSGANVLTF. The CDR3 DNA sequence: TGTGCCAGCAGCTCGAGGGGGTCTGGGGCCAACGTCCTGACTTTC.

The chain links TRBV7-9 to TRBJ1-2, with no clear D. V was clipped by 0 bases and J by 3 bases, with 11 bases between them. From germline, CDR1 is SEHNR and CDR2 FQNEAQ (reference sequence). This CDR3 comprises 15 residues. CDR3 amino acids: CASSLAAATDYGYTF. Here the CDR3 DNA reads TGTGCCAGCAGCTTAGCGGCCGCGACGGACTATGGCTACACCTTC.

V is TRBV11-2 and J is TRBJ2-5; D might be TRBD2 (6 bases). Germline CDR1 and CDR2: SGHAT and FQNNGV. This CDR3 region has 15 residues. V lost 5 bases, J lost 5 bases, and 18 bases lay in between. The CDR3 nucleotides are TGTGCCAGCAGCACAAGAGGGACTCCCCGGGAGACCCAGTACTTC. It translates to CASSTRGTPRETQYF.

The genes are TRBV7-6 and TRBJ2-3, with no clear D. This CDR3 has 13 residues. Germline CDR1 reads SGHVS; CDR2 reads FNYEAQ. With 1 base removed from V and 7 bases from J, the gap between germline ends came to 9 bases. The CDR3 bases are TGTGCCAGCAGCTTAGGATCTCTCAATACGCAGTATTTT. It specifies CASSLGSLNTQYF.

V usage is TRBV6-1 and J usage is TRBJ2-5; 10 positions agree with TRBD2. V lost 2 bases and J lost 5; bases outside the gene matches: 14. The CDR3 sequence is 18 residues long. Germline-derived CDR1 and CDR2 are MNHNS and SASEGT. The CDR3 DNA reads TGTGCCAGCAGTGAAAGCCTAGCGGGGGTCTATCGCACGGAGACCCAGTACTTC. Protein product: CASSESLAGVYRTETQYF.

The V and J genes are TRBV10-3 and TRBJ1-4, with D unresolved. There are 14 residues in the CDR3. V lost 7 bases and J lost 4, with 13 bases in between. CDR1 and CDR2 (germline): ENHRY, SYGVKD. The CDR3 here is CAINNGGINEKLFF. CDR3 coding DNA: TGTGCCATCAATAATGGAGGGATTAATGAAAAACTGTTTTTT.

The V gene is TRBV7-2, the J gene TRBJ2-3; TRBD1 or TRBD2 may be the D gene (5 bases each). Germline V lookup: CDR1 SGHTA, CDR2 FQGNSA. This CDR3 region has 15 residues. V shed 5 bases and J shed 2 bases, with 14 bases lying between them. CDR3 DNA: TGTGCCAGCAGCCCACGGGGCCACGACACAGATACGCAGTATTTT. Its protein is CASSPRGHDTDTQYF.

CDR3 loop: CASIPGVGNTIYF. In DNA form, the CDR3 reads TGTGCCAGCATCCCGGGGGTCGGAAACACCATATATTTT. The chain joins TRBV2 to TRBJ1-3; a weak D match, TRBD1 (5 bases). The CDR3 runs to 13 residues. The V and J ends lost 7 bases and 4 bases respectively, with 11 bases between them. Germline-derived CDR1 and CDR2 are SNHLY and FYNNEI.

The chain combines TRBV18 with TRBJ2-1; no clear D. Trimming removed 3 bases at V and 5 bases at J, with 2 bases between. This CDR3 contains 11 residues. Germline CDR1 and CDR2: KGHSH and LQKENI. The CDR3 sequence: CASSPNNEQFF. DNA of the CDR3: TGTGCCAGCTCACCGAACAATGAGCAGTTCTTC.

The V call is TRBV7-3, the J call TRBJ2-2; no clear D. The CDR3 has 12 amino acids. Germline assignment: CDR1 SGHTA and CDR2 FQGTGA. Trimming left V 3 bases short and J 7 bases short, with 6 bases between. The CDR3, as DNA: TGTGCCAGCAGCTTGAAGGGCGGGGAGCTGTTTTTT. It encodes CASSLKGGELFF.

CDR3 sequence reads: CASSPRVRVGNQPQHF. CDR3 DNA: TGCGCCAGTAGCCCCAGGGTCAGGGTGGGCAATCAGCCCCAGCATTTT. The rearrangement links TRBV5-1 to TRBJ1-5, with D tentatively TRBD1 (5 bases). Per germline, CDR1 SGHRS and CDR2 YFSETQ. This CDR3 is built from 16 residues. V was clipped by 8 bases and J by 2 bases, with 20 bases between them.

The chain links TRBV10-2 to TRBJ1-5; D is unclear. V lost 3 bases, J lost 5 bases, and 5 bases lay in between. There are 12 residues in the CDR3. Germline-derived CDR1 and CDR2 are WSHSY and SAAADI. The CDR3: CASSDVDQPQHF. CDR3 nucleotide sequence: TGCGCCAGCAGTGATGTGGATCAGCCCCAGCATTTT.

This clone has just a few counts. The CDR3 sequence is CASSISGTPYNEQFF. For the CDR3, the DNA is TGTGCCAGCAGCATTTCCGGGACACCCTACAATGAGCAGTTCTTC. The J gene is TRBJ2-1, the V gene TRBV9; maybe TRBD1 (6 bases). The germline CDR1 and CDR2 sequences are SGDLS and YYNGEE. V was shortened by 4 bases and J by 2 bases, with 13 bases between the two germline ends. This CDR3 is built from 15 residues.

The V gene is TRBV2, the J gene TRBJ1-5; possible D gene TRBD1, 6 bases. Germline CDR1 reads SNHLY; CDR2 reads FYNNEI. This CDR3 region has 12 residues. Trimming shortened V by 3 bases and J by 7 bases, and 7 bases separated the two germline ends. The CDR3 region is CASSEGGQPQHF. CDR3 nucleotides: TGTGCCAGCAGTGAGGGGGGCCAGCCCCAGCATTTT.

The chain couples TRBV5-1 to TRBJ2-7; D not resolved. The CDR3 spans 13 residues. The V end lost 5 bases, the J end lost 0 bases, and 9 bases lay between the germline ends. Germline V gives CDR1 SGHRS, CDR2 YFSETQ. The CDR3 coding sequence is TGCGCCAGCAGGGTAGCAAGCTCCTACGAGCAGTACTTC. It codes for CASRVASSYEQYF.

This clone came up once. The rearrangement links TRBV2 to TRBJ1-1, with D perhaps matching TRBD1 (5 bases). Germline assignment: CDR1 SNHLY and CDR2 FYNNEI. The CDR3 consists of 14 residues. Trimming left V 6 bases short and J 1 base short, with 12 bases between. CDR3 DNA sequence: TGTGCCAGCAGCGCACAGGTTTGGAACACTGAAGCTTTCTTT. Encoded protein: CASSAQVWNTEAFF.

The rearrangement links TRBV13 to TRBJ1-3, with D unresolved. Germline values: CDR1 PRHDT, CDR2 FYEKMQ (reference sequence). The V end lost 4 bases, the J end lost 1 base, and 11 bases lay between the germline ends. This CDR3 has 15 amino acids. Here the CDR3 DNA reads TGTGCCAGCAGCTCAGGAGGCTTTTCTGGAAACACCATATATTTT. It translates to CASSSGGFSGNTIYF.

The rearrangement uses TRBV6-5 and TRBJ1-6; 7 bases fit TRBD1. The germline gives CDR1 MNHEY, CDR2 SVGAGI. Losses at the gene ends were 3 bases for V and 6 bases for J; bases not matched to a gene: 5. This CDR3 contains 15 residues. The CDR3, as DNA: TGTGCCAGCAGTTATACTCGACAGGGTAATTCACCCCTCCACTTT. This gives the protein CASSYTRQGNSPLHF.

A single count supports this clone. The V gene is TRBV15, the J gene TRBJ1-3, with 7 bases matching TRBD1. CDR1 LNHNV and CDR2 YYDKDF come from the germline V gene (reference sequence). V was pared by 0 bases and J by 4 bases, with 9 bases of the junction left unmatched. The CDR3 extends over 17 amino acids. The DNA for the CDR3 is TGTGCCACCAGCAGAGATCGAGGGACAGCTATAGGAAACACCATATATTTT. This codes for CATSRDRGTAIGNTIYF.

This sequence joins TRBV3-1 (or the pseudogene TRBV3-2) and TRBJ2-6, with D perhaps TRBD1 or TRBD2 (5 bases each). Germline assignment: CDR1 LGHDT and CDR2 YNNKEL (reference sequence). V shed 0 bases and J shed 4 bases, with 10 bases lying between them. This CDR3 is built from 16 residues. CDR3 in amino acids: CASSQDRGTGANVLTF. CDR3 bases: TGTGCCAGCAGCCAAGATCGTGGGACCGGGGCCAACGTCCTGACTTTC.

The rearrangement links TRBV2 to TRBJ1-1; D not certain. The CDR3 sequence is 14 residues long. CDR1 SNHLY and CDR2 FYNNEI come from the germline V gene. Trimming shortened V by 4 bases and J by 1 base, and 10 bases separated the two germline ends. The CDR3 loop is CASSVLGGNTEAFF. DNA for the CDR3: TGTGCCAGCAGTGTACTGGGCGGGAACACTGAAGCTTTCTTT.

The chain carries TRBV14 and TRBJ1-1; D ambiguous. The CDR3 loop spans 16 amino acids. Trimming stripped 2 bases from V and 4 bases from J, with 17 bases between. In germline, CDR1 is SGHDN, CDR2 FVKESK. For the CDR3, the DNA is TGTGCCAGCAGCCAAAAAATACCCTCCTGGGGCACTGAAGCTTTCTTT. Its protein product is CASSQKIPSWGTEAFF. Complete variable domain (other parts from reference TRBV14 and TRBJ1-1): EAGVTQFPSHSVIEKGQTVTLRCDPISGHDNLYWYRRVMGKEIKFLLHFVKESKQDESGMPNNRFLAERTGGTYSTLKVQPAELEDSGVYFCASSQKIPSWGTEAFFGQGTRLTVV.

This chain uses TRBV29-1 with TRBJ2-3, with D possibly TRBD2 on 5 matching bases. The CDR3 loop spans 11 amino acids. Germline V gene data show CDR1 as SQVTM and CDR2 as ANQGSEA. The V end lost 2 bases, the J end lost 12 bases, and 12 bases lay between the germline ends. The CDR3 reads CSVEMGSSQYF. The CDR3 coding sequence is TGCAGCGTTGAAATGGGGAGCAGTCAGTATTTT.